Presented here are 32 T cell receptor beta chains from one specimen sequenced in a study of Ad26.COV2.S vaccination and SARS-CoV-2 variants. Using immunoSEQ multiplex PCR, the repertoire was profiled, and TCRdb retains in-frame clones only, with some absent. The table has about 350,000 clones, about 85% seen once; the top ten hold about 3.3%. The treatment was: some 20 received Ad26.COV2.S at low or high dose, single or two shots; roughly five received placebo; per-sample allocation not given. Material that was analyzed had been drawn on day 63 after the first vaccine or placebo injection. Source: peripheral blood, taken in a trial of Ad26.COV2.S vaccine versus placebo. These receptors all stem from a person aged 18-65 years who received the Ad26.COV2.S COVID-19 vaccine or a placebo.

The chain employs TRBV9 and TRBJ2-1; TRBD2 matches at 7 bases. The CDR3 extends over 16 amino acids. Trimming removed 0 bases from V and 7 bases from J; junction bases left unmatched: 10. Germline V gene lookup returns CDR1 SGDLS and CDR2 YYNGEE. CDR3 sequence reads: CASSVGERGVVNEQFF. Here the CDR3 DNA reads TGTGCCAGCAGCGTAGGGGAACGGGGGGTCGTTAATGAGCAGTTCTTC. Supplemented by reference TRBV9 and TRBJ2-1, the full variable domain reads DSGVTQTPKHLITATGQRVTLRCSPRSGDLSVYWYQQSLDQGLQFLIQYYNGEERAKGNILERFSAQQFPDLHSELNLSSLELGDSALYFCASSVGERGVVNEQFFGPGTRLTVL.

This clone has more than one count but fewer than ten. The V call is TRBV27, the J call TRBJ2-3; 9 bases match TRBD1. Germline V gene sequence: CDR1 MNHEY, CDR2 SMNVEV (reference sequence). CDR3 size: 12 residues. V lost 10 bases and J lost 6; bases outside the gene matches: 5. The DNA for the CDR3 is TGTGCCACCTCGACAGGGGGTGATACGCAGTATTTT. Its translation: CATSTGGDTQYF.

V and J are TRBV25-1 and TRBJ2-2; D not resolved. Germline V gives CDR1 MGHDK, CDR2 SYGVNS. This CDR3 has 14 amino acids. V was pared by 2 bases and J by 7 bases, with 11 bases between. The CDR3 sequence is CASSENTQFGELFF. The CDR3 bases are TGTGCCAGCAGTGAAAACACACAGTTCGGGGAGCTGTTTTTT.

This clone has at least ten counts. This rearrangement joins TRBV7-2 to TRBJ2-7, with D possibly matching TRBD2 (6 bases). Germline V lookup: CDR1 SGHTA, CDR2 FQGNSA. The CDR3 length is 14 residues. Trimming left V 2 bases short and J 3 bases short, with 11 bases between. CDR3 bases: TGTGCCAGCAGCTTACAGGCGGGGAGCTACGAGCAGTACTTC. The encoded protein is CASSLQAGSYEQYF.

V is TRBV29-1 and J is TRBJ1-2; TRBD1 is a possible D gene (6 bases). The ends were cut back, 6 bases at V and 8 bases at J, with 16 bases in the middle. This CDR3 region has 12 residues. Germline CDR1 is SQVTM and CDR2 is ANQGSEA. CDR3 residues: CSVRTGGDGYTF. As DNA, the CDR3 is TGCAGCGTCCGGACGGGGGGCGACGGCTACACCTTC.

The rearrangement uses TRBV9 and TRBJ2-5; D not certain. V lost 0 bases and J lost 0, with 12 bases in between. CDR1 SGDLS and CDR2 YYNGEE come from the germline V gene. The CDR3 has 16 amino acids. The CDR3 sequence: CASSVDILADQETQYF. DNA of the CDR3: TGTGCCAGCAGCGTAGATATATTGGCAGACCAAGAGACCCAGTACTTC.

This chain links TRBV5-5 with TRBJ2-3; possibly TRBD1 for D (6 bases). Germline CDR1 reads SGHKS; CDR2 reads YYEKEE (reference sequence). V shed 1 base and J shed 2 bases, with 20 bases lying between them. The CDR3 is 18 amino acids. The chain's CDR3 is CASSLLSGQKTHTDTQYF. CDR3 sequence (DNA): TGTGCCAGCAGCTTGCTCTCCGGACAGAAGACACACACAGATACGCAGTATTTT.

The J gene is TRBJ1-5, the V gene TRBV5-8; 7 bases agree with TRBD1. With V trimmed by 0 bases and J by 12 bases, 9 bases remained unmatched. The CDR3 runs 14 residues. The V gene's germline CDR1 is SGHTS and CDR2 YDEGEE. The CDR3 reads CASSLGAGGRNQHF. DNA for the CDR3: TGTGCCAGCAGCTTGGGAGCAGGGGGAAGGAACCAGCATTTT.

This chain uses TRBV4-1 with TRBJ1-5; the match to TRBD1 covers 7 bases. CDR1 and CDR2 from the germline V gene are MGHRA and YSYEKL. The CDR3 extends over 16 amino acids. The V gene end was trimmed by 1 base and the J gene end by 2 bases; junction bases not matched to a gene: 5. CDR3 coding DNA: TGCGCCAGCAGCCAAGGGACAGGCGTGGGCAATCAGCCCCAGCATTTT. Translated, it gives CASSQGTGVGNQPQHF.

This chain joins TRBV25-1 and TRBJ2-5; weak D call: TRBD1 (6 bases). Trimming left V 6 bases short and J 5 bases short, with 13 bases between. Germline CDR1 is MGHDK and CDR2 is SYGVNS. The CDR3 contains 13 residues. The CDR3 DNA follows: TGTGCCAGCAGACTAGACAGGTCCGAGACCCAGTACTTC. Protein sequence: CASRLDRSETQYF.

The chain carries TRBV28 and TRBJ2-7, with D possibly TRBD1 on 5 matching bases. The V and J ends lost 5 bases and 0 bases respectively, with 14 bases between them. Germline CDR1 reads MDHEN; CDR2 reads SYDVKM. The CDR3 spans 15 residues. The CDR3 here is CASSPQGISSYEQYF. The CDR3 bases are TGTGCCAGCAGTCCTCAGGGAATTAGCTCCTACGAGCAGTACTTC.

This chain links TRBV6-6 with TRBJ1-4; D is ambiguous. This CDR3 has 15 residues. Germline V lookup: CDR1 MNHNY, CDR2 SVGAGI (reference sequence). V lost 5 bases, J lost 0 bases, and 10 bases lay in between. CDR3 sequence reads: CASSTYTATNEKLFF. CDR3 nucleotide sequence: TGTGCCAGCAGTACCTACACAGCAACTAATGAAAAACTGTTTTTT.

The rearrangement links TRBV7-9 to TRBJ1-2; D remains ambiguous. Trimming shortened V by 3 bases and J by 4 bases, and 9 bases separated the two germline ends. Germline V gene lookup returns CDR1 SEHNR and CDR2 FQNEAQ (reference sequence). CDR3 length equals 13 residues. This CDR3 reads CASSFAGSYGYTF. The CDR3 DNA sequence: TGTGCCAGCAGCTTCGCCGGGAGCTATGGCTACACCTTC.

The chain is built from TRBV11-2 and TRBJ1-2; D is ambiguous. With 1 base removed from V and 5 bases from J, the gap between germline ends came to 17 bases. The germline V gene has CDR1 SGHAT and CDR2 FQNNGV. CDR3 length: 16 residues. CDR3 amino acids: CASSLGAGRPIYGYTF. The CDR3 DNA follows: TGTGCCAGCAGCTTAGGGGCGGGGAGACCGATTTATGGCTACACCTTC.

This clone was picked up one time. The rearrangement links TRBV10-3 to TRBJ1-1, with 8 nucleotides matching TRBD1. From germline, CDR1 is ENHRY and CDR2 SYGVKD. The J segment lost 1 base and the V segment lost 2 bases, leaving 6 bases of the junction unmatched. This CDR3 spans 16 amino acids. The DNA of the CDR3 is TGTGCCATCAGTGAGCAGGGGGCGTCCGCGAACACTGAAGCTTTCTTT. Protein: CAISEQGASANTEAFF.

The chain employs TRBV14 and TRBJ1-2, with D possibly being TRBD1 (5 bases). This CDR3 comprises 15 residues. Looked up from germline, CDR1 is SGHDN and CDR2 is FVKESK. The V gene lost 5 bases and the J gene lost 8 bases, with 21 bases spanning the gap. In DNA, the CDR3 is TGTGCCAGCAGCTCTTTAGACAGAACCGCGGGGGGCTACACCTTC. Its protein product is CASSSLDRTAGGYTF.

The CDR3 sequence is CASSLSPAEWGFTDTQYF. Here the CDR3 DNA reads TGCGCCAGCAGCTTGAGTCCGGCCGAATGGGGTTTTACCGATACGCAGTATTTT. The V gene is TRBV5-1, the J gene TRBJ2-3; D remains unclear. CDR1 is SGHRS, CDR2 YFSETQ, per germline. This CDR3 is built from 18 residues. Trimming took off 1 base at V and 6 bases at J, with 24 bases between the two ends.

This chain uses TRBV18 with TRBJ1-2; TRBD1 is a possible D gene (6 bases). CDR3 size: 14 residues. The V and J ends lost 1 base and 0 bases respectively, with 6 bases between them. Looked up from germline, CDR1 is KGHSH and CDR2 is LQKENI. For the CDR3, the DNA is TGTGCCAGCTCACCACGGACAGCTAACTATGGCTACACCTTC. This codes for CASSPRTANYGYTF.

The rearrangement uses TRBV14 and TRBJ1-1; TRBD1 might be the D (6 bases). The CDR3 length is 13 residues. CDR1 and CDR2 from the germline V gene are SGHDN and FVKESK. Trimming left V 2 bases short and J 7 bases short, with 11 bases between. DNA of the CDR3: TGTGCCAGCAGCCAAAGAATACAGGGTGAAGCTTTCTTT. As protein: CASSQRIQGEAFF.

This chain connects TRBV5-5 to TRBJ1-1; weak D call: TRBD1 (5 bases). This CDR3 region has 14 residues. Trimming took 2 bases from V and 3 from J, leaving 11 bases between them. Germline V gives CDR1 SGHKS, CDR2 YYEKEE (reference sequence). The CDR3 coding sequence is TGTGCCAGCAGCTTTTTGGGGCCCTACACTGAAGCTTTCTTT. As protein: CASSFLGPYTEAFF.

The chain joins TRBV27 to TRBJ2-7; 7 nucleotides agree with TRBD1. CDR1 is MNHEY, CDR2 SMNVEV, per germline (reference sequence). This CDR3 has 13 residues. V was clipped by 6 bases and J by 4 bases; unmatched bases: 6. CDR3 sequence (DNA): TGTGCCAGCAGAAAAACAGGGGTTTACGAGCAGTACTTC. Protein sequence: CASRKTGVYEQYF.

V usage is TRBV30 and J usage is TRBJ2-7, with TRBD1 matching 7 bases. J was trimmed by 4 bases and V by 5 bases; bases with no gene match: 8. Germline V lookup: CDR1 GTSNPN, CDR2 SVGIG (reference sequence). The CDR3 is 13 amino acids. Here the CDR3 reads CAWDRAGLYEQYF. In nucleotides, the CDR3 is TGTGCCTGGGACAGGGCCGGCCTGTACGAGCAGTACTTC.

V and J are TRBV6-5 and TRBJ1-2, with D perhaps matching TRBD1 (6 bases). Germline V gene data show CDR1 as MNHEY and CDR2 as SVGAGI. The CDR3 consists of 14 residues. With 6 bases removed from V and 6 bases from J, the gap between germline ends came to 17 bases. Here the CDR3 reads CASRKGRQGNGYTF. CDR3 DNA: TGTGCCAGCAGAAAAGGACGGCAGGGGAATGGCTACACCTTC.

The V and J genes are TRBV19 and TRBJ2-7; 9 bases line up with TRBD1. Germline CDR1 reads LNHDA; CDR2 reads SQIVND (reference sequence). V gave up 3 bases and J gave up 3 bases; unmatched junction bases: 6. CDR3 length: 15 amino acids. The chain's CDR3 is CASSIPGQGFYEQYF. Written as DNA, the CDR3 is TGTGCCAGTAGTATCCCGGGACAGGGATTCTACGAGCAGTACTTC.

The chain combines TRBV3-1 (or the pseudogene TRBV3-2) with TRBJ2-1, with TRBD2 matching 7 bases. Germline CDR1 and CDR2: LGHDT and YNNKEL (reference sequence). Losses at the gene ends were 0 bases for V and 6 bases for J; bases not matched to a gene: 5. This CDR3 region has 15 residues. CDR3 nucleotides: TGTGCCAGCAGCCAAGATTCCTGGACTAGCAATGAGCAGTTCTTC. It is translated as CASSQDSWTSNEQFF.

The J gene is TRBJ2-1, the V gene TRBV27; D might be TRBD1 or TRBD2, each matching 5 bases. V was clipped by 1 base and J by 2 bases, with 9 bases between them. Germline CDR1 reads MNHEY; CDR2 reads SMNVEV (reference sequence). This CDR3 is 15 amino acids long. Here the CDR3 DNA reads TGTGCCAGCAGTTTATATGGGGACCCCTACAATGAGCAGTTCTTC. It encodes CASSLYGDPYNEQFF.

This CDR3 reads CASSPLGQGKRNQPQHF. The CDR3 nucleotides are TGTGCCAGCAGCCCCTTGGGGCAGGGCAAGCGAAATCAGCCCCAGCATTTT. V is TRBV5-5 and J is TRBJ1-5; D may be TRBD1 (5 bases). The CDR3 covers 17 residues. CDR1 is SGHKS, CDR2 YYEKEE, per germline (reference sequence). V shed 4 bases and J shed 4 bases, with 21 bases lying between them.

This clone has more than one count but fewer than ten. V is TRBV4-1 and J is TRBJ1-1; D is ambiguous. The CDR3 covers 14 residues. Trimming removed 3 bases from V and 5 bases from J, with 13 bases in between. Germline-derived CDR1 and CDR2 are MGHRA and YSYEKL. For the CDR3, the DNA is TGCGCCAGCAGCCATATAGGGAGGAGAACTGAAGCTTTCTTT. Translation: CASSHIGRRTEAFF.

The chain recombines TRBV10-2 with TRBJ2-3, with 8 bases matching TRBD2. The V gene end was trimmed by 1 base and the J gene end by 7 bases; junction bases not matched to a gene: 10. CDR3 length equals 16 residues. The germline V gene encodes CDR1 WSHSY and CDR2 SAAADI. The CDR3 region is CASSEFHSGVSNTQYF. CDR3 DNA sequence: TGCGCCAGCAGTGAGTTCCATAGCGGGGTATCGAATACGCAGTATTTT.

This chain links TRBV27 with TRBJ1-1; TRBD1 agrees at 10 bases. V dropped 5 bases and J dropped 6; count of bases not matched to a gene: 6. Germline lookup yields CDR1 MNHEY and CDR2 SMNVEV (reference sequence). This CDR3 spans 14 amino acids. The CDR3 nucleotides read TGTGCCAGCAGTGATGGACAGGGGGTACCTGAAGCTTTCTTT. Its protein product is CASSDGQGVPEAFF.

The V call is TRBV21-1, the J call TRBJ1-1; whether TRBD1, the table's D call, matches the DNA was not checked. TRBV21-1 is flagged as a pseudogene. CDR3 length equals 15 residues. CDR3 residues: CASSKAGTVNTEAFF. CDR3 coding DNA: TGTGCCAGCAGCAAAGCCGGGACAGTGAACACTGAAGCTTTCTTT.

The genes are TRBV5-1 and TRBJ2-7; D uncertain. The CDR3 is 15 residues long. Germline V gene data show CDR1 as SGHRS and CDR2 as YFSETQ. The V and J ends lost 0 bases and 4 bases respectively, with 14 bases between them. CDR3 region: CASSLDMAKFYEQYF. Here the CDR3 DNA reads TGCGCCAGCAGCTTGGATATGGCCAAATTTTACGAGCAGTACTTC.